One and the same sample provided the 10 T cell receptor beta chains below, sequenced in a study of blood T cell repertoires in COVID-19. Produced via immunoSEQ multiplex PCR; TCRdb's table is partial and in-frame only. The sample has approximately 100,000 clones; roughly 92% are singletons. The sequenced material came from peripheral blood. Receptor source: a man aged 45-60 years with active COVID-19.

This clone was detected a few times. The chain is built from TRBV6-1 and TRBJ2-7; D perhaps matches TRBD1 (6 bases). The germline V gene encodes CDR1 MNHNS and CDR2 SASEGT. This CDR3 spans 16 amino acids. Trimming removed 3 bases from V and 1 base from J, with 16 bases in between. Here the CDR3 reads CASSDTTGSPSYEQYF. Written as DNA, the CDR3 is TGTGCCAGCAGTGATACTACAGGGTCTCCTTCCTACGAGCAGTACTTC.

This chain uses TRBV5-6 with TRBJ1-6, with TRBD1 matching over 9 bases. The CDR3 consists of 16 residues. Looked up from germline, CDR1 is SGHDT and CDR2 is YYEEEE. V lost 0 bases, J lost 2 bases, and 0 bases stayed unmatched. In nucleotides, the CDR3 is TGTGCCAGCAGCTTGGGGACAGGGGCCTATAATTCACCCCTCCACTTT. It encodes CASSLGTGAYNSPLHF.

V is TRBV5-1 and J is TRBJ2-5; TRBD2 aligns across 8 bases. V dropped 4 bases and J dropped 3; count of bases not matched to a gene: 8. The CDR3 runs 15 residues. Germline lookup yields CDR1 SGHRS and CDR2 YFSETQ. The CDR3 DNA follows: TGCGCCAGCAGCCCGATGACTAGCGCCAAAGAGACCCAGTACTTC. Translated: CASSPMTSAKETQYF.

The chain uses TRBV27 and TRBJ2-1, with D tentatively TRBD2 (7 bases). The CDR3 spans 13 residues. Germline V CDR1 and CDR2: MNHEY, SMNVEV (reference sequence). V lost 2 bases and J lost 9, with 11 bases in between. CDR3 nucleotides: TGTGCCAGCAGTTTAGGGGGGGCGAGTGAGCAGTTCTTC. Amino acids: CASSLGGASEQFF.

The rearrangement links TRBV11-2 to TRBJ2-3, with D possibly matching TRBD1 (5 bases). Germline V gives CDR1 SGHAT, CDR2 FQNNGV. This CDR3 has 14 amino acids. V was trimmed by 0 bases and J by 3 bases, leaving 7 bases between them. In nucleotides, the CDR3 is TGTGCCAGCAGCTTAGACCAGGGAACAGATACGCAGTATTTT. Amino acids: CASSLDQGTDTQYF.

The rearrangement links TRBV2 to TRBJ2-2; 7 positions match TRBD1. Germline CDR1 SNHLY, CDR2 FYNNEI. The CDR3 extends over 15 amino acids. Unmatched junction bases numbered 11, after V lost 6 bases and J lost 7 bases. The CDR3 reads CASSMDRKGGGELFF. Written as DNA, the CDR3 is TGTGCCAGCAGCATGGACAGGAAAGGGGGCGGGGAGCTGTTTTTT. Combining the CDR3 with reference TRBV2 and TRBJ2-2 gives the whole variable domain EPEVTQTPSHQVTQMGQEVILRCVPISNHLYFYWYRQILGQKVEFLVSFYNNEISEKSEIFDDQFSVERPDGSNFTLKIRSTKLEDSAMYFCASSMDRKGGGELFFGEGSRLTVL.

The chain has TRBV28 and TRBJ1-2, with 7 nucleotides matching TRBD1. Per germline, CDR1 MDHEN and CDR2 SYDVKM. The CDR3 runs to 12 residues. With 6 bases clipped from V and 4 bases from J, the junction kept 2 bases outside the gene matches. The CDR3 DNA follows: TGTGCCAGCAGCGGGACAGCCTATGGCTACACCTTC. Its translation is CASSGTAYGYTF.

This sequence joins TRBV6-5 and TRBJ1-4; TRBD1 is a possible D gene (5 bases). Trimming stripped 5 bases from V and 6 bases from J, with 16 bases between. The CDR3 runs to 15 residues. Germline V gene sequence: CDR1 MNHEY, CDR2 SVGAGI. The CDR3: CASSLFGKGDEKLFF. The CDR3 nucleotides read TGTGCCAGCAGTCTCTTTGGGAAAGGGGATGAAAAACTGTTTTTT.

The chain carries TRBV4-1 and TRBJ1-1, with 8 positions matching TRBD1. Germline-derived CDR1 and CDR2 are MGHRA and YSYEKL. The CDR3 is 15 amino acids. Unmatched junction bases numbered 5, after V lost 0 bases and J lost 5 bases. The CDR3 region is CASSQDWTGRTEAFF. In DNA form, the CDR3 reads TGCGCCAGCAGCCAAGATTGGACAGGGCGAACTGAAGCTTTCTTT.

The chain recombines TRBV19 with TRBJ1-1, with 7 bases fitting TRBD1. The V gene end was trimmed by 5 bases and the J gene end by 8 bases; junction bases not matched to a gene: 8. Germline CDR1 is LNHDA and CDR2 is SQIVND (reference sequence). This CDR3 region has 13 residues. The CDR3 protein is CASSPRTGSEAFF. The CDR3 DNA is TGTGCCAGTAGTCCACGGACAGGATCAGAAGCTTTCTTT.